The rows below give T cell receptor beta chains drawn from one sample of a study of blood T cell repertoires in COVID-19. TCRdb keeps only in-frame clones here, not all; method: immunoSEQ multiplex PCR. Of about 230,000 clones listed, roughly 79% are singletons. The sequencing sample was made of peripheral blood. These receptor sequences come from a woman older than 75 with COVID-19, enrolled during active disease. Each CDR3 is given with its conserved first and last residue. The D gene is left open where the match is weak. Some rows have no size entry. The others give once, few or many, or a class for an expanded clone.

v_call,d_call,clone_size,cdr3_length,j_call,cdr3_nt,cdr3_aa
TRBV28,.,.,15,TRBJ1-5,TGTGCCAGCAGCCCCGGGAGGGGCGTAAATCAGCCCCAGCATTTT,CASSPGRGVNQPQHF
TRBV5-1,TRBD1,.,16,TRBJ1-4,TGCGCCAGCAGCACTACAGGGGCTGGGGCTAATGAAAAACTGTTTTTT,CASSTTGAGANEKLFF
TRBV12-3/TRBV12-4,.,.,12,TRBJ1-6,TGTGCCAGCAGCCGACGGGAGACCTCCCTCCACTTT,CASSRRETSLHF
TRBV4-2,.,.,12,TRBJ1-1,TGTGCCAGCAGTCGCCCTAGTTACGAAGCTTTCTTT,CASSRPSYEAFF
TRBV10-3,.,.,14,TRBJ2-7,TGTGCCATCAGTGGGCTGGGGGGTTCCTACGAGCAGTACTTC,CAISGLGGSYEQYF
TRBV12-5,TRBD2,many,15,TRBJ2-7,TGTGCTAGTGGTTTTTTCTTGCGGGGGATTGGCGAGCAGTACTTC,CASGFFLRGIGEQYF
TRBV5-4,.,once,14,TRBJ1-2,TGTGCCAGCAGCTTTTTGGGGGGTCACTATGGCTACACCTTC,CASSFLGGHYGYTF
TRBV5-5,TRBD1,.,16,TRBJ1-4,TGTGCCAGCAGCTTGGAGCGGGGACAGGGAAATGAAAAACTGTTTTTT,CASSLERGQGNEKLFF
TRBV11-3,TRBD1,.,16,TRBJ1-2,TGTGCCAGCAGCCGAAACGGGACAGGGCCCCTGGATGGCTACACCTTC,CASSRNGTGPLDGYTF
TRBV19,.,.,13,TRBJ2-7,TGTGCCAGTAGTAGCAGGGTCTCCTACGAGCAGTACTTC,CASSSRVSYEQYF
TRBV3-1/TRBV3-2,.,.,12,TRBJ2-3,TGTGCCAGCAGTCTACGCACAGATACGCAGTATTTT,CASSLRTDTQYF
TRBV10-3,.,.,13,TRBJ1-1,TGTGCCATCCAACTAACTACGGGCACTGAAGCTTTCTTT,CAIQLTTGTEAFF
TRBV19,TRBD2,.,16,TRBJ2-3,TGTGCCAGTAGTATTTCGACTAGCGGTAGCACAGATACGCAGTATTTT,CASSISTSGSTDTQYF
TRBV11-2,.,.,12,TRBJ1-1,TGTGCCAGCAGCCCTATGAACACTGAAGCTTTCTTT,CASSPMNTEAFF
TRBV19,.,.,15,TRBJ1-2,TGTGCCAGTAGTATGGCGGGGCAGGCGAACTATGGCTACACCTTC,CASSMAGQANYGYTF
TRBV4-3,TRBD2,.,16,TRBJ2-3,TGCGCCAGCAGCCCCTTAGCGGGAGGGCCAGGAGATACGCAGTATTTT,CASSPLAGGPGDTQYF
TRBV6-5,.,.,14,TRBJ2-2,TGTGCCAGCGGGCGGGGAGGGGGAACCGGGGAGCTGTTTTTT,CASGRGGGTGELFF
TRBV10-3,TRBD1,few,14,TRBJ1-2,TGTGCCATCAGTAATCAGGGGGCGGTGGATGGCTACACCTTC,CAISNQGAVDGYTF
TRBV7-3,.,once,14,TRBJ1-1,TGTGCCAGCAGTCTTGGGGGCATCAACACTGAAGCTTTCTTT,CASSLGGINTEAFF
TRBV14,.,.,13,TRBJ1-5,TGTGCCAGCAGCCGCGTCGAGAGCGGGCCCCAGCATTTT,CASSRVESGPQHF
TRBV21-1,.,.,16,TRBJ2-5,TGTGCCAGCAGCACTCCGACTAGCGGGAGAGGAGAGACCCAGTACTTC,CASSTPTSGRGETQYF
TRBV18,TRBD1,once,14,TRBJ1-2,TGTGCCACCAAGGGACAGGGAACTAACTATGGCTACACCTTC,CATKGQGTNYGYTF